Listed below are T cell receptor beta chains from one sample, sequenced in a study of regulatory T cells in long-lasting Graves disease. In TCRdb, the multiplex PCR reads were re-called with MiXCR into one record per CDR3 protein. The sample has 500,000 or so distinct CDR3 sequences; roughly 15% are singletons. These data were also filed under a second study, of T cells in Graves' hyperthyroidism and ophthalmopathy.

The source material was peripheral blood mononuclear cells (PBMCs), sampled at new diagnosis, from a patient treated with antithyroid drugs. The receptors were sampled from a man aged 35 to 55 with Graves disease. Both conserved end residues are part of each CDR3. The D gene is left open where the match is weak. Size tells how often a clone was seen (once, few, many) or the class of an expanded clone, and some rows leave it out.

V gene: TRBV4-1; J gene: TRBJ2-1; clone size: many; D gene: -; CDR3 protein: CASSRKLDHEQFF; CDR3 DNA: TGCGCCAGCAGCCGAAAACTTGACCATGAGCAGTTCTTC
V gene: TRBV2; J gene: TRBJ2-5; clone size: few; D gene: -; CDR3 protein: CASSRDVPRETQYF; CDR3 DNA: TGTGCCAGCAGTCGGGACGTTCCTAGGGAGACCCAGTACTTC
V gene: TRBV3-1; J gene: TRBJ2-3; clone size: many; D gene: TRBD2; CDR3 protein: CASSPGLAGATQYF; CDR3 DNA: TGTGCCAGCAGCCCCGGACTAGCGGGAGCGACGCAGTATTTT
V gene: TRBV29-1; J gene: TRBJ1-4; clone size: -; D gene: -; CDR3 protein: CSAQDGVGEKLFF; CDR3 DNA: TGCAGCGCCCAGGACGGGGTGGGCGAAAAACTGTTTTTT
V gene: TRBV12-3/TRBV12-4; J gene: TRBJ2-7; clone size: once; D gene: TRBD1; CDR3 protein: CASTPGQFFYEQYF; CDR3 DNA: TGTGCCAGCACCCCGGGACAGTTTTTCTACGAGCAGTACTTC
V gene: TRBV12-3/TRBV12-4; J gene: TRBJ2-5; clone size: many; D gene: TRBD2; CDR3 protein: CASRVAGGQETQYF; CDR3 DNA: TGTGCCAGCAGGGTAGCGGGAGGGCAAGAGACCCAGTACTTC
V gene: TRBV7-9; J gene: TRBJ2-4; clone size: -; D gene: -; CDR3 protein: CATNRGDRNIQYF; CDR3 DNA: TGTGCCACCAATCGGGGTGACAGAAACATTCAGTACTTC
V gene: TRBV30; J gene: TRBJ1-2; clone size: many; D gene: -; CDR3 protein: CAWSVLTVRGYTF; CDR3 DNA: TGTGCCTGGAGTGTACTGACAGTACGCGGCTACACCTTC
V gene: TRBV2; J gene: TRBJ2-2; clone size: many; D gene: TRBD1; CDR3 protein: CASSWTGSAGELFF; CDR3 DNA: TGTGCCAGCAGTTGGACAGGGTCCGCCGGGGAGCTGTTTTTT
V gene: TRBV3-1; J gene: TRBJ2-7; clone size: many; D gene: -; CDR3 protein: CASSDQGREQYF; CDR3 DNA: TGTGCCAGCAGCGACCAGGGGCGCGAGCAGTACTTC
V gene: TRBV6-2/TRBV6-3; J gene: TRBJ2-7; clone size: -; D gene: -; CDR3 protein: CASSYSGRYESNEQYF; CDR3 DNA: TGTGCCAGCAGTTACTCTGGGCGGTATGAGTCGAACGAGCAGTACTTC
V gene: TRBV2; J gene: TRBJ2-5; clone size: many; D gene: TRBD2; CDR3 protein: CASLNREGMETQYF; CDR3 DNA: TGTGCCTCCCTCAATAGGGAGGGAATGGAGACCCAGTACTTC
V gene: TRBV27; J gene: TRBJ2-1; clone size: few; D gene: TRBD1; CDR3 protein: CASSLRPGQGYNEQFF; CDR3 DNA: TGTGCCAGCAGTTTACGACCGGGACAGGGTTACAATGAGCAGTTCTTC
V gene: TRBV7-9; J gene: TRBJ1-2; clone size: many; D gene: TRBD1; CDR3 protein: CASSSLAQGAGDYGYTF; CDR3 DNA: TGTGCCAGCAGCTCGTTAGCACAGGGGGCAGGGGACTATGGCTACACCTTC
V gene: TRBV29-1; J gene: TRBJ2-1; clone size: many; D gene: -; CDR3 protein: CSVPRGVEQFF; CDR3 DNA: TGCAGCGTTCCGAGGGGGGTTGAGCAGTTCTTC
V gene: TRBV19; J gene: TRBJ1-5; clone size: -; D gene: -; CDR3 protein: CASSPPRGTGNQPQHF; CDR3 DNA: TGTGCCAGTAGTCCCCCCAGGGGAACGGGGAATCAGCCCCAGCATTTT
V gene: TRBV5-1; J gene: TRBJ2-2; clone size: many; D gene: TRBD1; CDR3 protein: CASSTDRGPSGELFF; CDR3 DNA: TGCGCCAGCAGCACCGACAGGGGGCCCTCCGGGGAGCTGTTTTTT
V gene: TRBV9; J gene: TRBJ2-5; clone size: many; D gene: -; CDR3 protein: CASSVDRTMGTQYF; CDR3 DNA: TGTGCCAGCAGCGTAGACCGCACGATGGGGACCCAGTACTTC
V gene: TRBV11-2; J gene: TRBJ2-3; clone size: -; D gene: -; CDR3 protein: CASSFLREDTQYF; CDR3 DNA: TGTGCCAGCAGCTTCCTCAGGGAGGATACGCAGTATTTT
V gene: TRBV18; J gene: TRBJ2-5; clone size: few; D gene: TRBD1; CDR3 protein: CASSPEGTAQETQYF; CDR3 DNA: TGTGCCAGCTCACCGGAAGGGACAGCCCAAGAGACCCAGTACTTC
V gene: TRBV14; J gene: TRBJ1-1; clone size: -; D gene: -; CDR3 protein: CASSRGPGDEPNTEAFF; CDR3 DNA: TGTGCCAGCAGCCGTGGGCCTGGTGACGAGCCCAACACTGAAGCTTTCTTT
V gene: TRBV6-1; J gene: TRBJ1-3; clone size: few; D gene: TRBD1; CDR3 protein: CASSALQDRRDLNTIYF; CDR3 DNA: TGTGCCAGCAGTGCCTTGCAGGACAGGAGGGATTTGAACACCATATATTTT
V gene: TRBV6-2/TRBV6-3; J gene: TRBJ2-7; clone size: many; D gene: -; CDR3 protein: CASSYLRPYEQYF; CDR3 DNA: TGTGCCAGCAGTTATTTGAGACCCTACGAGCAGTACTTC
V gene: TRBV18; J gene: TRBJ1-5; clone size: once; D gene: -; CDR3 protein: CASSQSRGNQPRHF; CDR3 DNA: TGTGCCAGCTCACAGAGTAGGGGCAATCAGCCCCGGCATTTT
V gene: TRBV3-1; J gene: TRBJ2-2; clone size: -; D gene: TRBD2; CDR3 protein: CASSHLAGGNTGELFF; CDR3 DNA: TGTGCCAGCAGCCACCTAGCGGGAGGAAACACCGGGGAGCTGTTTTTT
V gene: TRBV28; J gene: TRBJ1-5; clone size: many; D gene: -; CDR3 protein: CASSRGPGDQPQHF; CDR3 DNA: TGTGCCAGCAGTCGAGGACCAGGAGATCAGCCCCAGCATTTT
V gene: TRBV2; J gene: TRBJ2-7; clone size: -; D gene: -; CDR3 protein: CASSLPDSLPYEQYF; CDR3 DNA: TGTGCCAGCAGCCTCCCGGACAGTTTACCCTACGAGCAGTACTTC
V gene: TRBV9; J gene: TRBJ2-3; clone size: -; D gene: -; CDR3 protein: CASSDQGLSDTQYF; CDR3 DNA: TGTGCCAGCAGCGACCAGGGACTCAGCGATACGCAGTATTTT
V gene: TRBV2; J gene: TRBJ2-3; clone size: many; D gene: TRBD2; CDR3 protein: CASSRAGGADTQYF; CDR3 DNA: TGTGCCAGCAGTAGGGCGGGAGGTGCAGATACGCAGTATTTT
V gene: TRBV5-1; J gene: TRBJ2-2; clone size: many; D gene: -; CDR3 protein: CASSLGARGTGELFF; CDR3 DNA: TGCGCCAGCAGCTTAGGGGCGCGGGGCACCGGGGAGCTGTTTTTT
V gene: TRBV7-8; J gene: TRBJ2-7; clone size: -; D gene: TRBD2; CDR3 protein: CASSLPSGLAPYEQYF; CDR3 DNA: TGTGCCAGCAGCTTACCTTCGGGACTAGCCCCCTACGAGCAGTACTTC
V gene: TRBV30; J gene: TRBJ1-2; clone size: many; D gene: -; CDR3 protein: CAWSVNYGYTF; CDR3 DNA: TGTGCCTGGAGCGTTAACTATGGCTACACCTTC
V gene: TRBV6-1; J gene: TRBJ2-6; clone size: -; D gene: -; CDR3 protein: CASSEEYWGFPGANVLTF; CDR3 DNA: TGTGCCAGCAGTGAAGAGTATTGGGGATTTCCTGGGGCCAACGTCCTGACTTTC
V gene: TRBV19; J gene: TRBJ2-6; clone size: few; D gene: -; CDR3 protein: CASSAKQGGSSGANVLTF; CDR3 DNA: TGTGCCAGTAGTGCAAAACAGGGAGGGAGCTCTGGGGCCAACGTCCTGACTTTC
V gene: TRBV7-9; J gene: TRBJ1-2; clone size: -; D gene: -; CDR3 protein: CASSPGAGVYGYTF; CDR3 DNA: TGTGCCAGCAGCCCGGGGGCTGGGGTTTATGGCTACACCTTC
V gene: TRBV4-1; J gene: TRBJ2-7; clone size: few; D gene: -; CDR3 protein: CASSQYLRETGHSLEQYF; CDR3 DNA: TGCGCCAGCAGTCAATATCTCAGGGAGACGGGACACTCTCTCGAGCAGTACTTC
V gene: TRBV10-3; J gene: TRBJ2-3; clone size: -; D gene: -; CDR3 protein: CAIRPGLFDTDTQYF; CDR3 DNA: TGTGCCATCAGGCCGGGACTCTTCGACACAGATACGCAGTATTTT
V gene: TRBV5-1; J gene: TRBJ2-3; clone size: -; D gene: TRBD1; CDR3 protein: CASSQRQGGDPDTQYF; CDR3 DNA: TGCGCCAGCAGCCAAAGACAGGGGGGGGACCCAGATACGCAGTATTTT
V gene: TRBV20-1; J gene: TRBJ1-2; clone size: few; D gene: -; CDR3 protein: CSARGSSYGYTF; CDR3 DNA: TGCAGTGCTAGAGGATCGTCCTATGGCTACACCTTC
V gene: TRBV6-1; J gene: TRBJ2-1; clone size: few; D gene: TRBD2; CDR3 protein: CASSQTSGPNEQFF; CDR3 DNA: TGTGCCAGCAGTCAGACTAGCGGGCCCAATGAGCAGTTCTTC
V gene: TRBV19; J gene: TRBJ1-1; clone size: -; D gene: -; CDR3 protein: CASSISGNTEAFF; CDR3 DNA: TGTGCCAGTAGTATCAGTGGAAACACTGAAGCTTTCTTT
V gene: TRBV5-5; J gene: TRBJ2-1; clone size: many; D gene: -; CDR3 protein: CASSLIQGSYNEQFF; CDR3 DNA: TGTGCCAGCAGCCTCATACAGGGTTCCTACAATGAGCAGTTCTTC
V gene: TRBV29-1; J gene: TRBJ2-1; clone size: many; D gene: TRBD2; CDR3 protein: CSGAGTSGRADNEQFF; CDR3 DNA: TGCAGCGGGGCCGGGACTAGCGGGAGGGCCGACAATGAGCAGTTCTTC
V gene: TRBV24-1; J gene: TRBJ2-1; clone size: many; D gene: TRBD2; CDR3 protein: CATSDPSGVYNEQFF; CDR3 DNA: TGTGCCACCAGTGATCCTAGCGGGGTCTACAATGAGCAGTTCTTC
V gene: TRBV29-1; J gene: TRBJ2-1; clone size: -; D gene: TRBD2; CDR3 protein: CSVEASGRAYYNEQFF; CDR3 DNA: TGCAGCGTTGAGGCTAGCGGGAGGGCCTACTACAATGAGCAGTTCTTC
V gene: TRBV5-1; J gene: TRBJ2-1; clone size: many; D gene: TRBD2; CDR3 protein: CASSFGGLAGNEQFF; CDR3 DNA: TGCGCCAGCAGCTTTGGGGGACTAGCGGGCAATGAGCAGTTCTTC
V gene: TRBV29-1; J gene: TRBJ2-7; clone size: -; D gene: -; CDR3 protein: CSVKPTGIEQYF; CDR3 DNA: TGCAGCGTTAAACCAACAGGTATCGAGCAGTACTTC
V gene: TRBV5-4; J gene: TRBJ2-3; clone size: few; D gene: TRBD2; CDR3 protein: CASSPYGTSGAGTDTQYF; CDR3 DNA: TGTGCCAGCAGCCCTTATGGGACTAGCGGGGCTGGCACAGATACGCAGTATTTT
V gene: TRBV11-1; J gene: TRBJ2-5; clone size: few; D gene: -; CDR3 protein: CASSPMSPGIQYF; CDR3 DNA: TGTGCCAGCAGCCCCATGTCCCCGGGGATCCAGTACTTC
V gene: TRBV5-1; J gene: TRBJ1-1; clone size: many; D gene: -; CDR3 protein: CASSLRGDSLNTEAFF; CDR3 DNA: TGCGCCAGCAGCTTACGGGGGGACTCCCTGAACACTGAAGCTTTCTTT
V gene: TRBV2; J gene: TRBJ1-1; clone size: many; D gene: TRBD1; CDR3 protein: CATITGATEAFF; CDR3 DNA: TGTGCCACCATCACAGGGGCTACTGAAGCTTTCTTT
V gene: TRBV5-1; J gene: TRBJ2-1; clone size: many; D gene: -; CDR3 protein: CASSPMTAPPYNEQFF; CDR3 DNA: TGCGCCAGCAGCCCGATGACTGCCCCCCCCTACAATGAGCAGTTCTTC
V gene: TRBV7-9; J gene: TRBJ2-6; clone size: -; D gene: TRBD2; CDR3 protein: CASRLTSGRSSGANVLTF; CDR3 DNA: TGTGCCAGCAGATTGACTAGCGGGAGGTCATCTGGGGCCAACGTCCTGACTTTC
V gene: TRBV30; J gene: TRBJ1-6; clone size: -; D gene: TRBD1; CDR3 protein: CASGTGVNSPLHF; CDR3 DNA: TGTGCCTCCGGGACAGGGGTTAATTCACCCCTCCACTTT
V gene: TRBV12-3/TRBV12-4; J gene: TRBJ2-3; clone size: few; D gene: TRBD1; CDR3 protein: CASSLTGQDTDTQYF; CDR3 DNA: TGTGCCAGCAGTCTTACTGGACAGGACACAGATACGCAGTATTTT
V gene: TRBV2; J gene: TRBJ2-7; clone size: -; D gene: TRBD2; CDR3 protein: CASSPGSSGSREQYF; CDR3 DNA: TGTGCCAGCAGCCCAGGGTCTAGCGGGAGTCGCGAGCAGTACTTC